The 14 T cell receptor beta chains reported below all come from one sample, sequenced in a study of blood T cell repertoires in COVID-19. Method: immunoSEQ multiplex PCR; TCRdb's copy keeps in-frame clones and lacks some. There are around 95,000 clones in the sample; 80% occur only once, and approximately 31% lies in the top ten. Source material: peripheral blood. These receptors were obtained from a man in his sixties or seventies with active or convalescent COVID-19.

The rearrangement uses TRBV3-1 (or the pseudogene TRBV3-2) and TRBJ2-7; 8 positions agree with TRBD2. This CDR3 has 16 amino acids. Germline lookup yields CDR1 LGHDT and CDR2 YNNKEL (reference sequence). V gave up 0 bases and J gave up 1 base; unmatched junction bases: 5. In nucleotides, the CDR3 is TGTGCCAGCAGCCAAGATCGAACTAGCGGATCCTACGAGCAGTACTTC. This gives the protein CASSQDRTSGSYEQYF.

The chain uses TRBV7-3 and TRBJ2-3; 8 nucleotides agree with TRBD2. The germline V gene encodes CDR1 SGHTA and CDR2 FQGTGA. The trim removed 3 bases at V and 3 bases at J, leaving 5 bases unmatched. The CDR3 sequence is 15 residues long. CDR3 residues: CASSFGGGRTDTQYF. The DNA for the CDR3 is TGTGCCAGCAGCTTCGGCGGGGGGCGAACAGATACGCAGTATTTT.

This clone has just one count. The chain links TRBV28 to TRBJ2-7; D possibly corresponds to TRBD1 (5 bases). V lost 4 bases and J lost 2, with 18 bases in between. There are 16 residues in the CDR3. Germline CDR1 reads MDHEN; CDR2 reads SYDVKM. CDR3 coding DNA: TGTGCCAGCAGTTCTGGAAGCAGGGTGGGGACCTACGAGCAGTACTTC. Translating gives CASSSGSRVGTYEQYF.

The CDR3 nucleotides are TGTGCCAGCAGCAGTTACAGGGAGAAGCTGGCCTTCTATGGCTACACCTTC. This translates into CASSSYREKLAFYGYTF. This chain links TRBV11-2 with TRBJ1-2; possible D gene TRBD1, 6 bases. Trimming left V 5 bases short and J 4 bases short, with 23 bases between. The CDR3 has 17 residues. Looked up from germline, CDR1 is SGHAT and CDR2 is FQNNGV.

The CDR3 DNA is TGTGCCAGCAGTGGTGAGAGCTCCTACAATGAGCAGTTCTTC. It specifies CASSGESSYNEQFF. The chain employs TRBV2 and TRBJ2-1; the D is unclear. Germline V gene sequence: CDR1 SNHLY, CDR2 FYNNEI. The V end was cut by 4 bases, the J end by 0 bases, with 7 bases between. This CDR3 region has 14 residues.

The rearrangement uses TRBV5-6 and TRBJ2-3; D might be TRBD1 (5 bases). The germline V and J ends were trimmed by 5 bases and 5 bases, with 9 bases remaining between them. The CDR3 spans 12 residues. The germline gives CDR1 SGHDT, CDR2 YYEEEE. CDR3 nucleotide sequence: TGTGCCAGCAGTCAGACAGTAGATACGCAGTATTTT. Encoded protein: CASSQTVDTQYF. Variable domain in full (rest from reference TRBV5-6 and TRBJ2-3): DAGVTQSPTHLIKTRGQQVTLRCSPKSGHDTVSWYQQALGQGPQFIFQYYEEEERQRGNFPDRFSGHQFPNYSSELNVNALLLGDSALYLCASSQTVDTQYFGPGTRLTVL.

V and J are TRBV2 and TRBJ2-1; 10 bases match TRBD1. J gave up 8 bases and V 4 bases, and 11 bases lay outside the gene matches. This CDR3 is 16 amino acids long. CDR1 and CDR2 from the germline V gene are SNHLY and FYNNEI. CDR3 amino acids: CASSGWDRGPGDEQFF. CDR3 in DNA: TGTGCCAGCAGTGGCTGGGACAGGGGCCCTGGGGATGAGCAGTTCTTC.

This clone was detected only once. This chain connects TRBV29-1 to TRBJ2-3; D might be TRBD2 (6 bases). The CDR3 runs 15 residues. Deletions cut 6 bases from V and 1 base from J, with 17 bases between. Germline V lookup: CDR1 SQVTM, CDR2 ANQGSEA. The CDR3, as DNA: TGCAGCGTCCTCGGAGGGGTAGGTGGCACAGATACGCAGTATTTT. It yields the protein CSVLGGVGGTDTQYF.

V is TRBV7-2 and J is TRBJ2-1, with 9 bases fitting TRBD2. Per the germline V gene, CDR1 is SGHTA and CDR2 is FQGNSA. The CDR3 is 19 residues long. V shed 1 base, J shed 7 bases, and the junction held 17 bases outside the gene matches. For the CDR3, the DNA is TGTGCCAGCAGCTTAGACCCACCCAGAGGCGGGGGGGCCCGGAATGAGCAGTTCTTC. Residues: CASSLDPPRGGGARNEQFF.

The chain is built from TRBV19 and TRBJ2-3; tentatively, D is TRBD2 (6 bases). CDR3 length equals 16 residues. The germline CDR1 and CDR2 sequences are LNHDA and SQIVND (reference sequence). V was trimmed by 6 bases and J by 2 bases, leaving 18 bases between them. The CDR3 sequence: CASSLSPGAATDTQYF. In DNA, the CDR3 is TGTGCCAGTAGCCTCTCCCCGGGAGCCGCCACAGATACGCAGTATTTT.

This sequence joins TRBV7-9 and TRBJ2-2; no reliable D call. In germline, CDR1 is SEHNR, CDR2 FQNEAQ (reference sequence). Trimming removed 2 bases from V and 3 bases from J, with 4 bases in between. The CDR3 is made up of 13 amino acids. The CDR3 loop is CASSLQYTGELFF. CDR3 sequence (DNA): TGTGCCAGCAGCTTACAGTACACCGGGGAGCTGTTTTTT. Based on the CDR3 plus reference TRBV7-9 and TRBJ2-2, the full variable domain is DTGVSQNPRHKITKRGQNVTFRCDPISEHNRLYWYRQTLGQGPEFLTYFQNEAQLEKSRLLSDRFSAERPKGSFSTLEIQRTEQGDSAMYLCASSLQYTGELFFGEGSRLTVL.

The chain uses TRBV5-1 and TRBJ1-5, with TRBD1 matching 10 bases. The V segment lost 0 bases and the J segment 5 bases; nucleotides outside the gene matches: 5. From germline, CDR1 is SGHRS and CDR2 YFSETQ. This CDR3 is built from 16 residues. CDR3 residues: CASSLGGGTGDQPQHF. The DNA for the CDR3 is TGCGCCAGCAGCTTGGGCGGGGGGACAGGGGATCAGCCCCAGCATTTT.

The rearrangement uses TRBV3-1 (or the pseudogene TRBV3-2) and TRBJ2-1, with TRBD2 matching 13 bases. This CDR3 is 16 amino acids long. Germline V lookup: CDR1 LGHDT, CDR2 YNNKEL (reference sequence). V was clipped by 3 bases and J by 8 bases; unmatched bases: 7. The CDR3 DNA reads TGTGCCAGCAGCCAGGCACTAGCGGGGGGGCCGCATGAGCAGTTCTTC. Protein product: CASSQALAGGPHEQFF.

The chain joins TRBV5-1 to TRBJ2-3; 9 positions agree with TRBD2. This CDR3 contains 16 residues. Trimming at V came to 0 bases and at J to 2 bases, leaving 4 bases not matched to a gene. CDR1 and CDR2 from the germline V gene are SGHRS and YFSETQ. Here the CDR3 reads CASSLVAGATTDTQYF. The CDR3 region has the DNA TGCGCCAGCAGCTTGGTAGCGGGGGCGACCACAGATACGCAGTATTTT.